Sequencing of this T cell receptor beta chain was carried out in a study of vaccination effects on CD4 cells after COVID-19. General observations from the study: Spike-reactive clones present post-vaccine in convalescents were predominantly new vaccine-induced clones. No early post-infection timepoints were available in the study, which also included few convalescent patients.

V was cut by 3 bases and J by 2 bases, with 13 bases left in between. Looked up from germline, CDR1 is KGHSH and CDR2 is LQKENI. CDR3 length: 15 residues. Measured with immunoSEQ multiplex PCR; TCRdb has only the in-frame clones, and not every one. The table records tens of thousands of clones, around 80% of them present only once. Regarding this clone: Its matching antigen is unknown.

Isolating CD4+ T cells followed less than 11 days of culture. Infection dated between March and December 2020, before the Alpha, Beta and Delta variants reached the United States. Each participant was given two doses of one vaccine (BNT162b2 or mRNA-1273). This material consisted of CD4+ T cells from PBMCs cultured without peptide, taken after COVID-19 vaccination. The receptor was derived from a human donor who had a prior SARS-CoV-2 infection. This chain uses TRBV18 with TRBJ1-2; D is uncertain. The CDR3 DNA reads TGTGCCAGCTCACCGCTCGACCGAGACAACTATGGCTACACCTTC. Protein: CASSPLDRDNYGYTF.